Shown below are 21 T cell receptor beta chains from a single sample sequenced in a study of early T cells in non-severe SARS-CoV-2 infection. From the 5' RACE reads, TCRdb called clonotypes with MiXCR, one entry per CDR3 protein. The table has tens of thousands of distinct CDR3 sequences, around 9.9% seen once. Sequenced: whole blood. The receptors were gathered from an adult who was a healthcare worker with PCR-confirmed SARS-CoV-2 infection or an uninfected control (not recorded which).

This clonotype was seen a handful of times. The chain employs TRBV2 and TRBJ2-7, with D maybe TRBD2 (6 bases). CDR3 length: 12 amino acids. Germline assignment: CDR1 SNHLY and CDR2 FYNNEI. Trimming stripped 7 bases from V and 4 bases from J, with 11 bases between. The CDR3, as DNA: TGTGCCAGCACCGGGGGAGAATACGAGCAGTACTTC. Encoded protein: CASTGGEYEQYF.

This clonotype was seen many times. The V call is TRBV18, the J call TRBJ2-7, with no clear D. Germline values: CDR1 KGHSH, CDR2 LQKENI. CDR3 length equals 13 residues. Trimming stripped 2 bases from V and 4 bases from J, with 9 bases between. CDR3 DNA: TGTGCCAGCTCACCAGCGGTCGGGTACGAGCAGTACTTC. Translating gives CASSPAVGYEQYF.

The V call is TRBV6-5, the J call TRBJ2-7; D is undetermined. V was pared by 7 bases and J by 0 bases, with 19 bases between. This CDR3 is 16 amino acids long. CDR1 and CDR2 from the germline V gene are MNHEY and SVGAGI. CDR3 region: CASIAPPYPASYEQYF. CDR3 bases: TGTGCCAGCATAGCCCCCCCATACCCGGCCTCCTACGAGCAGTACTTC.

This clonotype was seen repeatedly, ten times or more. The chain combines TRBV27 with TRBJ2-7, with 10 bases that match TRBD2. The CDR3 length is 14 residues. With 7 bases clipped from V and 5 bases from J, the junction kept 8 bases outside the gene matches. In germline, CDR1 is MNHEY, CDR2 SMNVEV (reference sequence). The CDR3 here is CASKWVAGGNEQYF. CDR3 in DNA: TGTGCCAGCAAGTGGGTAGCGGGAGGAAACGAGCAGTACTTC.

V is TRBV7-9 and J is TRBJ1-1; 7 bases fit TRBD1. Germline CDR1 reads SEHNR; CDR2 reads FQNEAQ (reference sequence). CDR3 size: 12 residues. V dropped 1 base and J dropped 7; count of bases not matched to a gene: 0. This CDR3 is CASSLGDSEAFF. The DNA for the CDR3 is TGTGCCAGCAGCTTAGGGGACAGTGAAGCTTTCTTT.

The V call is TRBV7-2, the J call TRBJ2-7; TRBD1 aligns across 8 bases. This CDR3 has 15 residues. J gave up 2 bases and V 1 base, and 4 bases lay outside the gene matches. CDR1 is SGHTA, CDR2 FQGNSA, per germline. CDR3 sequence reads: CASSLGAGGPYEQYF. CDR3 nucleotides: TGTGCCAGCAGCTTAGGTGCAGGGGGCCCCTACGAGCAGTACTTC.

The gene calls are TRBV6-5 and TRBJ1-2, with D unresolved. The CDR3 contains 13 residues. Trimming pared 2 bases from V and 13 bases from J, leaving 17 bases between. Germline V gives CDR1 MNHEY, CDR2 SVGAGI. For the CDR3, the DNA is TGTGCCAGCAGTTACGGGAGTTCCGGCCCCTGCACCTTC. It encodes CASSYGSSGPCTF.

This clonotype was observed a few times. The genes are TRBV10-3 and TRBJ1-1; D might be TRBD1 (5 bases). The length of the CDR3 is 14 residues. Trimming removed 10 bases from V and 0 bases from J, with 15 bases in between. The germline V gene has CDR1 ENHRY and CDR2 SYGVKD. The CDR3 DNA follows: TGTGCCACCAAGCTCAGGGTGGTGAACACTGAAGCTTTCTTT. Residues: CATKLRVVNTEAFF.

As to this clonotype: Since a much larger clone is just one base distant, this may be a read error. CDR3: CASSRADTQYF. CDR3 sequence (DNA): TGTGCCAGCAGCCGAGCAGATACGCAGTATTTT. V gene TRBV7-2 combines with J gene TRBJ2-3; D remains ambiguous. This CDR3 has 11 residues. Germline CDR1 is SGHTA and CDR2 is FQGNSA. V lost 5 bases to trimming and J lost 4 bases, with 4 bases between them.

This clonotype was seen a handful of times. The chain carries TRBV15 and TRBJ2-3, with D unclear. The CDR3 contains 17 residues. The V gene lost 3 bases and the J gene lost 0 bases, with 16 bases spanning the gap. Germline V gene lookup returns CDR1 LNHNV and CDR2 YYDKDF (reference sequence). The CDR3 loop is CATSRNRAVLSTDTQYF. CDR3 nucleotides: TGTGCCACCAGCAGGAATCGGGCCGTCCTTAGCACAGATACGCAGTATTTT.

This sequence joins TRBV2 and TRBJ1-1; no clear D. The CDR3 length is 13 residues. Trimming took 7 bases from V and 3 from J, leaving 12 bases between them. CDR1 and CDR2 (germline): SNHLY, FYNNEI. CDR3 in amino acids: CASTKESDTEAFF. CDR3 coding DNA: TGTGCCAGCACTAAGGAATCTGACACTGAAGCTTTCTTT.

The table lists this clonotype with a few counts. The V and J genes are TRBV19 and TRBJ1-5; maybe TRBD1 (5 bases). The CDR3 is made up of 14 amino acids. V gave up 4 bases and J gave up 5 bases, with 12 bases separating them. Germline loops: CDR1 LNHDA, CDR2 SQIVND (reference sequence). The CDR3 loop reads CASSTPQGHQPQHF. DNA for the CDR3: TGTGCCAGTAGTACCCCGCAGGGACATCAGCCCCAGCATTTT.

This clonotype was observed at least ten times. The chain carries TRBV7-6 and TRBJ2-1; D gene unclear. The germline V gene has CDR1 SGHVS and CDR2 FNYEAQ. CDR3 length equals 11 residues. The V end lost 4 bases, the J end lost 7 bases, and 5 bases lay between the germline ends. The chain's CDR3 is CASSSTNEQFF. The CDR3 DNA reads as TGTGCCAGCAGCTCCACGAATGAGCAGTTCTTC.

This clonotype was counted many times. J is TRBJ2-1 and V is TRBV14; tentatively, D is TRBD1 or TRBD2 (5 bases each). Trimming took off 0 bases at V and 9 bases at J, with 12 bases between the two ends. The CDR3 loop spans 14 amino acids. Per the germline V gene, CDR1 is SGHDN and CDR2 is FVKESK. For the CDR3, the DNA is TGTGCCAGCAGCCAAGATCGGGGCCGTGCTGAGCAGTTCTTC. Protein sequence: CASSQDRGRAEQFF.

The chain couples TRBV28 to TRBJ2-3; TRBD1 aligns across 9 bases. Trimming at V came to 7 bases and at J to 4 bases, leaving 6 bases not matched to a gene. The CDR3 sequence is 14 residues long. Germline lookup yields CDR1 MDHEN and CDR2 SYDVKM. DNA for the CDR3: TGTGCCAGCACGGGGACAGGGCGGGCAGATACGCAGTATTTT. It yields the protein CASTGTGRADTQYF.

The gene calls are TRBV3-1 and TRBJ2-3; D not resolved. Trimming cost V 0 bases and J 8 bases, with 3 bases left between them. Germline values: CDR1 LGHDT, CDR2 YNNKEL (reference sequence). This CDR3 has 11 residues. CDR3 coding DNA: TGTGCCAGCAGCCAAGAATCTACGCAGTATTTT. This translates into CASSQESTQYF.

The table lists this clonotype with a few counts. This chain joins TRBV20-1 and TRBJ2-4; D perhaps matches TRBD2 (6 bases). V gave up 6 bases and J gave up 7 bases, with 13 bases separating them. The CDR3 extends over 12 amino acids. In germline, CDR1 is DFQATT, CDR2 SNEGSKA (reference sequence). CDR3 DNA: TGCAGTGCCGCCGGGCGGGGTAACATTCAGTACTTC. Protein product: CSAAGRGNIQYF.

Remarks on this clonotype: A much larger clone lies one base from this, so it may be a read error. This chain joins TRBV12-3 or TRBV12-4 and TRBJ2-1; no clear D gene. This CDR3 has 14 residues. The DNA for the CDR3 is TGTGTCAGCAGTTTCCGGACGGAGTACAATGAGCAGTTCTTC. This gives the protein CVSSFRTEYNEQFF.

This clonotype was seen at least ten times. The chain links TRBV20-1 to TRBJ2-1; D gene unclear. The CDR3 has 11 amino acids. V lost 3 bases and J 9 bases, leaving 9 bases between the germline ends. The germline gives CDR1 DFQATT, CDR2 SNEGSKA (reference sequence). CDR3 nucleotide sequence: TGCAGTGCTAGGGCGGTGACTGAGCAGTTCTTC. Translated: CSARAVTEQFF.

The chain recombines TRBV6-5 with TRBJ2-6; no definite D call. Germline CDR1 is MNHEY and CDR2 is SVGAGI. The V and J ends lost 2 bases and 4 bases respectively, with 18 bases between them. This CDR3 has 18 residues. DNA of the CDR3: TGTGCCAGCAGTTACACCGTCGACTCCATTCAAGGGGCCAACGTCCTGACTTTC. Residues: CASSYTVDSIQGANVLTF.

There are a few counts of this clonotype. The CDR3 DNA reads as TGTGCCAGCAGCTCTGCGGGACAGGGGTACAATGAGCAGTTCTTC. Its protein product is CASSSAGQGYNEQFF. The rearrangement links TRBV5-5 to TRBJ2-1, with TRBD1 matching 10 bases. Trimming at V came to 3 bases and at J to 4 bases, leaving 4 bases not matched to a gene. The CDR3 runs to 15 residues. Germline CDR1 SGHKS, CDR2 YYEKEE (reference sequence).